This T cell receptor beta chain was retrieved from a study of CD8+ T cells in alopecia areata. Study in general: Patients in the study were on tofacitinib for 6 to 18 months, then off it for 6 months.

The V end lost 5 bases, the J end lost 0 bases, and 13 bases lay between the germline ends. Germline-derived CDR1 and CDR2 are GTSNPN and SVGIG (reference sequence). The CDR3 is made up of 14 amino acids. RNA was extracted and reverse transcribed into cDNA as the sequencing template. Libraries were prepared by immunoSEQ multiplex PCR; TCRdb keeps only in-frame clonotypes and omits some of them. The sample lists over 200,000 clones, about three fifths occurring once. The genes are TRBV30 and TRBJ1-1; D possibly corresponds to TRBD1 (5 bases). The source is a human donor with alopecia areata. The source was CD4+ T cells sorted from blood, collected at week 0. CDR3 in amino acids: CAWGHRRLNTEAFF. DNA of the CDR3: TGTGCCTGGGGACACCGGCGCTTGAACACTGAAGCTTTCTTT.